The next 23 T cell receptor beta chains were all read from a single sample in a study of neurological immune-mediated disorders. TCRdb independently ran MiXCR on the 5' RACE reads; one entry per CDR3 protein. The table lists 25,000 to 40,000 distinct CDR3 sequences, approximately 1.4% of them singletons. The sample was PBMCs. Every receptor here comes from a woman in her 30s with multiple sclerosis.

This clonotype was counted ten times or more. This chain uses TRBV10-2 with TRBJ2-7; D perhaps matches TRBD2 (7 bases). This CDR3 is 15 amino acids long. V was clipped by 6 bases and J by 5 bases, with 20 bases between them. Per germline, CDR1 WSHSY and CDR2 SAAADI. The CDR3 nucleotides are TGCGCCAGCAGCAGGGTGCGGGGGCCGGTCGACGAGCAGTACTTC. It encodes CASSRVRGPVDEQYF.

This clonotype was counted ten times or more. This sequence joins TRBV3-1 and TRBJ2-2; 9 bases fit TRBD2. This CDR3 is 17 amino acids long. Per germline, CDR1 LGHDT and CDR2 YNNKEL (reference sequence). V was pared by 0 bases and J by 1 base, with 3 bases of the junction left unmatched. The CDR3 loop reads CASSQDKLAGNTGELFF. The DNA for the CDR3 is TGTGCCAGCAGCCAAGATAAACTAGCGGGGAACACCGGGGAGCTGTTTTTT.

The sample holds many counts of this clonotype. The chain joins TRBV7-9 to TRBJ2-1, with 7 bases fitting TRBD1. Germline V gene data show CDR1 as SEHNR and CDR2 as FQNEAQ (reference sequence). The CDR3 has 15 residues. Trimming removed 5 bases from V and 6 bases from J; junction bases left unmatched: 10. CDR3: CASSPRTGEFNEQFF. CDR3 nucleotides: TGTGCCAGCAGCCCTCGGACAGGAGAGTTCAATGAGCAGTTCTTC.

This clonotype has at least ten counts. The rearrangement links TRBV20-1 to TRBJ2-7, with D possibly called TRBD1 or TRBD2 (5 bases each). V lost 4 bases and J lost 5, with 12 bases in between. The CDR3 has 12 residues. Germline loops: CDR1 DFQATT, CDR2 SNEGSKA (reference sequence). CDR3 coding DNA: TGCAGTGCTACGGGACGGAGGCACGAGCAGTACTTC. This translates into CSATGRRHEQYF.

This clonotype showed up many times. The gene calls are TRBV5-1 and TRBJ2-7, with D hard to call. The CDR3 covers 14 residues. Looked up from germline, CDR1 is SGHRS and CDR2 is YFSETQ. V was clipped by 5 bases and J by 7 bases, with 19 bases between them. In DNA form, the CDR3 reads TGCGCCAGCAGTCCCAGCGCGATCCTTGATGAGCAGTACTTC. Its protein is CASSPSAILDEQYF.

This clonotype was detected ten times or more. The V call is TRBV7-2, the J call TRBJ1-5, with unresolved D. This CDR3 is built from 13 residues. Germline CDR1 SGHTA, CDR2 FQGNSA. The V end was cut by 2 bases, the J end by 7 bases, with 9 bases between. The CDR3 DNA is TGTGCCAGCAGCTTAAATTTTAACCAGCCCCAGCATTTT. Protein sequence: CASSLNFNQPQHF.

This clonotype has ten or more counts. The chain recombines TRBV11-2 with TRBJ1-5; D perhaps matches TRBD1 (5 bases). Trimming cost V 5 bases and J 6 bases, with 14 bases left between them. CDR1 is SGHAT, CDR2 FQNNGV, per germline. The CDR3 has 14 residues. The CDR3 DNA follows: TGTGCCAGCAGCCTCTGGGGGGATTTTCAGCCCCAGCATTTT. Translating it yields CASSLWGDFQPQHF.

This clonotype was counted at least ten times. The rearrangement uses TRBV21-1 and TRBJ2-7; TRBD1, the table's D call, lacks a check against the DNA. TRBV21-1 is flagged as a pseudogene. The CDR3 is 13 amino acids. Here the CDR3 reads CASSKRGGDEQYF. Here the CDR3 DNA reads TGTGCCAGCAGCAAACGAGGGGGAGACGAGCAGTACTTC.

This clonotype showed up many times. The chain carries TRBV20-1 and TRBJ1-1; 7 positions match TRBD1. The V gene end was trimmed by 6 bases and the J gene end by 0 bases; junction bases not matched to a gene: 10. Per germline, CDR1 DFQATT and CDR2 SNEGSKA (reference sequence). The CDR3 runs 15 residues. CDR3 sequence (DNA): TGCAGTGCCCTCCCGACAGGGAAAGTGAACACTGAAGCTTTCTTT. Its protein product is CSALPTGKVNTEAFF.

This clonotype was observed at least ten times. The rearrangement joins TRBV6-2 or TRBV6-3 to TRBJ2-3; D is ambiguous. The CDR3 sequence is 14 residues long. Trimming took off 6 bases at V and 0 bases at J, with 10 bases between the two ends. Per germline, CDR1 MNHEY and CDR2 SVGEGT. The CDR3 loop reads CASREDGSTDTQYF. CDR3 DNA sequence: TGTGCCAGCAGAGAAGACGGTAGCACAGATACGCAGTATTTT.

This clonotype has a count of ten or more. The rearrangement uses TRBV20-1 and TRBJ2-7; D is tentatively TRBD1 or TRBD2 (5 bases each). Germline assignment: CDR1 DFQATT and CDR2 SNEGSKA (reference sequence). Trimming removed 2 bases at V and 2 bases at J, with 7 bases between. This CDR3 has 12 amino acids. The DNA of the CDR3 is TGCAGTGCTAGAATGGGGGCCTACGAGCAGTACTTC. Amino acid sequence: CSARMGAYEQYF.

There are many counts of this clonotype. V usage is TRBV7-9 and J usage is TRBJ2-2; D remains ambiguous. V lost 7 bases and J lost 7, with 16 bases in between. CDR3 size: 14 residues. Germline CDR1 reads SEHNR; CDR2 reads FQNEAQ (reference sequence). This CDR3 is CASIDDIRNGELFF. In DNA form, the CDR3 reads TGTGCCAGCATTGACGACATTAGGAACGGGGAGCTGTTTTTT. Full variable domain (remainder filled in from reference TRBV7-9 and TRBJ2-2): DTGVSQNPRHKITKRGQNVTFRCDPISEHNRLYWYRQTLGQGPEFLTYFQNEAQLEKSRLLSDRFSAERPKGSFSTLEIQRTEQGDSAMYLCASIDDIRNGELFFGEGSRLTVL.

This clonotype was picked up many times. V gene TRBV12-3 or TRBV12-4 combines with J gene TRBJ1-3; D perhaps matches TRBD1 (6 bases). The CDR3 extends over 14 amino acids. V lost 5 bases, J lost 2 bases, and 10 bases lay in between. CDR3 sequence reads: CASSTRQAGNTIYF. The CDR3 region has the DNA TGTGCCAGCAGTACGAGACAGGCTGGAAACACCATATATTTT.

This clonotype was found many times. The chain couples TRBV2 to TRBJ2-1; no clear D. Trimming took 8 bases from V and 4 from J, leaving 6 bases between them. The CDR3 is made up of 11 amino acids. The V gene's germline CDR1 is SNHLY and CDR2 FYNNEI. The CDR3 region is CASLRYNEQFF. DNA of the CDR3: TGTGCCAGCCTCAGGTACAATGAGCAGTTCTTC.

This clonotype appeared many times. CDR3 in amino acids: CASRETGARAEAFF. The CDR3 bases are TGTGCCAGCAGAGAGACAGGGGCTCGGGCTGAAGCTTTCTTT. The V and J genes are TRBV3-1 and TRBJ1-1, with TRBD1 identical over 8 bases. The CDR3 length is 14 residues. Germline trimming cut 6 bases from V and 6 bases from J; bases unmatched to any gene: 9. Germline CDR1 and CDR2: LGHDT and YNNKEL (reference sequence).

Many counts were recorded for this clonotype. The V gene is TRBV27, the J gene TRBJ2-7; a weak D match, TRBD1 (6 bases). The CDR3 runs 13 residues. Trimming took 5 bases from V and 3 from J, leaving 11 bases between them. CDR1 and CDR2 from the germline V gene are MNHEY and SMNVEV (reference sequence). This CDR3 reads CASSLGQSYEQYF. In nucleotides, the CDR3 is TGTGCCAGCAGTCTAGGACAGAGCTACGAGCAGTACTTC.

There are many counts of this clonotype. The rearrangement links TRBV7-8 to TRBJ1-2, with D uncertain. Deletions cut 5 bases from V and 3 bases from J, with 19 bases between. This CDR3 is built from 16 residues. Per the germline V gene, CDR1 is SGHVS and CDR2 is FQNEAQ. The CDR3 bases are TGTGCCAGCAGCCCGGAAAGGGCCTTGGAGGACTATGGCTACACCTTC. The encoded protein is CASSPERALEDYGYTF.

This clonotype was counted many times. The rearrangement links TRBV12-3 or TRBV12-4 to TRBJ1-4; no firm D call. CDR3 length equals 17 residues. Trimming left V 1 base short and J 0 bases short, with 12 bases between. The DNA of the CDR3 is TGTGCCAGCAGTTTAGGGAGACGGCCTGCAACTAATGAAAAACTGTTTTTT. The encoded protein is CASSLGRRPATNEKLFF.

This clonotype was counted at least ten times. The chain links TRBV7-7 to TRBJ1-5, with unresolved D. This CDR3 has 13 residues. Trimming removed 5 bases at V and 3 bases at J, with 8 bases between. Germline loops: CDR1 SSHAT, CDR2 FNYEAQ (reference sequence). CDR3 residues: CASSRRINQPQHF. DNA for the CDR3: TGTGCCAGCAGCCGCAGGATCAATCAGCCCCAGCATTTT.

This clonotype was counted many times. CDR3 loop: CSAINLWDSDTQYF. The CDR3 region has the DNA TGCAGTGCTATCAACCTTTGGGACTCAGATACGCAGTATTTT. The genes are TRBV20-1 and TRBJ2-3; perhaps TRBD2 as D (6 bases). Germline CDR1 and CDR2: DFQATT and SNEGSKA (reference sequence). V was trimmed by 4 bases and J by 4 bases, leaving 15 bases between them. The CDR3 covers 14 residues.

This clonotype came up many times. The chain has TRBV24-1 and TRBJ1-2; 11 bases align to TRBD1. Germline CDR1 KGHDR, CDR2 SFDVKD. CDR3 length equals 14 residues. Germline trimming cut 7 bases from V and 4 bases from J; bases unmatched to any gene: 4. The CDR3 coding sequence is TGTGCCACCAGAGGACAGGGGGCTTCCTATGGCTACACCTTC. It codes for CATRGQGASYGYTF.

This clonotype was recorded many times. This chain connects TRBV7-2 to TRBJ2-1; 8 positions match TRBD2. This CDR3 spans 16 amino acids. V lost 4 bases, J lost 4 bases, and 9 bases stayed unmatched. The germline gives CDR1 SGHTA, CDR2 FQGNSA. The CDR3: CASSSFGTSGYNEQFF. The CDR3 bases are TGTGCCAGCAGCTCCTTTGGTACTAGCGGATACAATGAGCAGTTCTTC.

In this sample, this clonotype turned up many times. The chain has TRBV20-1 and TRBJ2-5, with TRBD2 identical over 8 bases. Germline CDR1 DFQATT, CDR2 SNEGSKA (reference sequence). With V trimmed by 3 bases and J by 2 bases, 8 bases remained unmatched. The CDR3 is 15 residues long. CDR3 in amino acids: CSASAGSGGQETQYF. CDR3 in DNA: TGCAGTGCTAGCGCCGGGAGCGGGGGACAAGAGACCCAGTACTTC.